The TCR beta chain described here comes from a study of tumor and adjacent non-tumor tissue in lung cancer. Study as a whole: Some 4.2 million productive TCRbeta reads were obtained per sample on average.

No cell sorting was done before RNA was extracted from the tissue. More than 3 cm separated this lung sample from the edge of the tumor. Between August and November 2014, newly diagnosed, chemotherapy-naive lung cancer patients underwent thoracic surgery in China. Study-wide results and caveats: Tumor tissue had significantly higher TCR diversity than normal lung. Tumor TCR diversity, when higher, was linked to shorter survival.

TCRbeta libraries were built with three rounds of nested PCR, modified from ARM-PCR. TCRdb independently ran MiXCR on the multiplex PCR reads; one entry per CDR3 protein. The profile covers 60,000 to 80,000 distinct CDR3 sequences, with around 70% appearing a single time and roughly 25% taken by the ten largest. This CDR3 comprises 13 residues. Germline assignment: CDR1 SGHAT and CDR2 FQNNGV. About this clonotype itself: Its specificity is unknown. The junction departs from germline at one end; a sequencing error may be responsible.

The sequence was obtained from a woman aged 45-65 years with non-small cell lung cancer. Sequencing used distant non-tumor lung tissue. This rearrangement joins TRBV11-2 to TRBJ1-1; D gene uncertain. DNA for the CDR3: TGTGCCAGCAGCTTAGTGGATAACAGTGAAGATTTCTTT. The encoded protein is CASSLVDNSEDFF.